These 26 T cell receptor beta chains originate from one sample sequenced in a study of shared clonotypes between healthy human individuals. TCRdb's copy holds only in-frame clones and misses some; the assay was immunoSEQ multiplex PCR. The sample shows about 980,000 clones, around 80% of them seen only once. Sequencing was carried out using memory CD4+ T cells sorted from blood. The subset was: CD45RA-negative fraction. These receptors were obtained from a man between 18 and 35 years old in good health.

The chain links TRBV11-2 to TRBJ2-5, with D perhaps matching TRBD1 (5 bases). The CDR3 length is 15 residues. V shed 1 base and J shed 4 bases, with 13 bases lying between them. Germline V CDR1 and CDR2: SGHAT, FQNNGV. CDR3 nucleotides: TGTGCCAGCAGCTTAGTAGGGGCCCAGGGAGAGACCCAGTACTTC. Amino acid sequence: CASSLVGAQGETQYF.

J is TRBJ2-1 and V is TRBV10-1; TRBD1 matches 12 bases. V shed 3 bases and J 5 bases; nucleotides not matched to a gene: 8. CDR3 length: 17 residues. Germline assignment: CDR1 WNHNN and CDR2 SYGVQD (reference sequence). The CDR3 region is CASSDPGTGGSNNEQFF. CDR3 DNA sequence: TGCGCCAGCAGTGACCCCGGGACAGGGGGCAGCAACAATGAGCAGTTCTTC.

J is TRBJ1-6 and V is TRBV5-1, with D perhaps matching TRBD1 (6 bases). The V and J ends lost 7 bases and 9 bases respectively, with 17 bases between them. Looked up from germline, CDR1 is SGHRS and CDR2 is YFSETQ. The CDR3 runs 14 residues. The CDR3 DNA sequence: TGCGCCAGCCGGAATTTGGGGGCGGCTTCACCCCTCCACTTT. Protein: CASRNLGAASPLHF.

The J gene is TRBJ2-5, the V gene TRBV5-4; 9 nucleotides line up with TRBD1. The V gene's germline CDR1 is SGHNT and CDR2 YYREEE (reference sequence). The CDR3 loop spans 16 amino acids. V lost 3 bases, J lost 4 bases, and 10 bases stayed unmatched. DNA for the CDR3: TGTGCCAGCAGCTCTGGACAGGGGAGGTCAAGAGAGACCCAGTACTTC. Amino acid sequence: CASSSGQGRSRETQYF. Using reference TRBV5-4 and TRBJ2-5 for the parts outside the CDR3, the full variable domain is ETGVTQSPTHLIKTRGQQVTLRCSSQSGHNTVSWYQQALGQGPQFIFQYYREEENGRGNFPPRFSGLQFPNYSSELNVNALELDDSALYLCASSSGQGRSRETQYFGPGTRLLVL.

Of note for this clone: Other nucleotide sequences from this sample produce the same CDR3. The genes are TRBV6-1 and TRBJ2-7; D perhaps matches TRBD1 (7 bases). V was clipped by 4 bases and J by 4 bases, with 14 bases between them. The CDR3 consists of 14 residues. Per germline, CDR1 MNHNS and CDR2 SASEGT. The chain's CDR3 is CASSGGDRHYEQYF. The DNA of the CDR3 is TGTGCCAGCAGTGGGGGGGACAGACATTACGAGCAGTACTTC.

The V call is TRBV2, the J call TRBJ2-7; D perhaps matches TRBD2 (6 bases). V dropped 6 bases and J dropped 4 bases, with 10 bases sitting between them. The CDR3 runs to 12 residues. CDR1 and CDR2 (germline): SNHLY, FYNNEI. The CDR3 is CASRGGRYEQYF. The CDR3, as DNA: TGTGCCAGCAGGGGGGGTAGATACGAGCAGTACTTC. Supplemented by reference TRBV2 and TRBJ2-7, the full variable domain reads EPEVTQTPSHQVTQMGQEVILRCVPISNHLYFYWYRQILGQKVEFLVSFYNNEISEKSEIFDDQFSVERPDGSNFTLKIRSTKLEDSAMYFCASRGGRYEQYFGPGTRLTVT.

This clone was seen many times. The CDR3 DNA is TGTGCCAGTAGGCAGTGGGCCACTGAAGCTTTCTTT. Translating it yields CASRQWATEAFF. V is TRBV19 and J is TRBJ1-1; no clear D gene. V was shortened by 6 bases and J by 4 bases, with 9 bases between the two germline ends. CDR1 and CDR2 (germline): LNHDA, SQIVND (reference sequence). The CDR3 extends over 12 amino acids.

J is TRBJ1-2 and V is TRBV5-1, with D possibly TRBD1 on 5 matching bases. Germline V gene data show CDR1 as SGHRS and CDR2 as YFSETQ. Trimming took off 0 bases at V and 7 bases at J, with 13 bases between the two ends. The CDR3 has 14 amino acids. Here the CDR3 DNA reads TGCGCCAGCAGCTTGGATCAGGGATGGAGTGGCTACACCTTC. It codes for CASSLDQGWSGYTF.

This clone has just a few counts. CDR3 loop: CASSERGQGGGELFF. CDR3 nucleotides: TGTGCCAGCAGCGAGAGGGGACAGGGTGGCGGGGAGCTGTTTTTT. The V gene is TRBV10-3, the J gene TRBJ2-2; TRBD1 agrees at 9 bases. This CDR3 is built from 15 residues. Losses at the gene ends were 10 bases for V and 7 bases for J; bases not matched to a gene: 13. CDR1 is ENHRY, CDR2 SYGVKD, per germline.

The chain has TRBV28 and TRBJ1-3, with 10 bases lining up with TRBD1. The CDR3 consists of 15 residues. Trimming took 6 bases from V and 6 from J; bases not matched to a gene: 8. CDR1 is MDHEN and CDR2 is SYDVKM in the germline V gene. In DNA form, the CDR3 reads TGTGCCAGCAGCAGACTGGACAGGGGGGAAAACACCATATATTTT. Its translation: CASSRLDRGENTIYF.

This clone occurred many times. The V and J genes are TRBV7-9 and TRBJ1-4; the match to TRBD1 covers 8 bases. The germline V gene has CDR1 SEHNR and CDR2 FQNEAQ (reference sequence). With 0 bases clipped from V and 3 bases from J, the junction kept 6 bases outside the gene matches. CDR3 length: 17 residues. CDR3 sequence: CASSLATPTGANEKLFF. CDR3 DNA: TGTGCCAGCAGCTTAGCGACTCCGACAGGGGCTAATGAAAAACTGTTTTTT.

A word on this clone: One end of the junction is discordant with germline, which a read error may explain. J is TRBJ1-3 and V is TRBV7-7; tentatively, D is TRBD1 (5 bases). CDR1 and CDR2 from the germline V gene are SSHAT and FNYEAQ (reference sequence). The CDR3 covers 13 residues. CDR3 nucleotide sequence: TGTGCTAGCAGCGAGGGGCCCCGAAACACCATATATTTT. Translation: CASSEGPRNTIYF.

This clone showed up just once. Here the CDR3 reads CAIMAGQANYGYTF. As DNA, the CDR3 is TGCGCCATCATGGCTGGACAGGCTAACTATGGCTACACCTTC. This chain uses TRBV10-2 with TRBJ1-2, with 7 bases matching TRBD1. Germline CDR1 reads WSHSY; CDR2 reads SAAADI. The CDR3 has 14 amino acids. Trimming cost V 10 bases and J 0 bases; bases outside gene matches: 8.

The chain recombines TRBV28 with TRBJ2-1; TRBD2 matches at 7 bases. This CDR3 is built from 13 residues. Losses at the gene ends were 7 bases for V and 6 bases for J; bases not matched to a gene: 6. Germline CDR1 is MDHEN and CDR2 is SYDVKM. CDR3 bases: TGTGCCAGCAAACTATCTAGCGGCAATGAGCAGTTCTTC. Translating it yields CASKLSSGNEQFF.

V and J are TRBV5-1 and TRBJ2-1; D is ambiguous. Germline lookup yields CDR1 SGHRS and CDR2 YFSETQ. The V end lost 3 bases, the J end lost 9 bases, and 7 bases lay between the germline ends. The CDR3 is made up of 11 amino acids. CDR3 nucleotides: TGCGCCAGCAGCTCTCCGGGTGAGCAGTTCTTC. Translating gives CASSSPGEQFF. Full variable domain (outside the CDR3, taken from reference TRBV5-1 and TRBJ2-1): KAGVTQTPRYLIKTRGQQVTLSCSPISGHRSVSWYQQTPGQGLQFLFEYFSETQRNKGNFPGRFSGRQFSNSRSEMNVSTLELGDSALYLCASSSPGEQFFGPGTRLTVL.

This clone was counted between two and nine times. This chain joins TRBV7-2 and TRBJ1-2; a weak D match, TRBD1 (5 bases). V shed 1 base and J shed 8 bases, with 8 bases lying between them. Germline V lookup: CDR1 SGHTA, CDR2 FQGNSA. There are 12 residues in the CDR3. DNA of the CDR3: TGTGCCAGCAGCTTAGGGAGGACAGGCTACACCTTC. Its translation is CASSLGRTGYTF.

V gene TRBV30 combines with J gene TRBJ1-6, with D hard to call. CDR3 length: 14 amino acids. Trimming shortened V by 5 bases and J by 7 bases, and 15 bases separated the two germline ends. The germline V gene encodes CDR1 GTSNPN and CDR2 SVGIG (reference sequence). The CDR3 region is CAWQRSGYNSPLHF. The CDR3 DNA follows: TGTGCCTGGCAGAGGTCCGGGTACAATTCACCCCTCCACTTT.

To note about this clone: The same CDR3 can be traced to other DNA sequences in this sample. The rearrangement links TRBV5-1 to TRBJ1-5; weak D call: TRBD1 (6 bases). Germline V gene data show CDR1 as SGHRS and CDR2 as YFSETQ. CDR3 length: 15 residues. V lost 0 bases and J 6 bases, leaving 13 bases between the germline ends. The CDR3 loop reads CASSLDRAGGQPQHF. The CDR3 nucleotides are TGCGCCAGCAGCTTGGACAGGGCCGGGGGTCAGCCCCAGCATTTT.

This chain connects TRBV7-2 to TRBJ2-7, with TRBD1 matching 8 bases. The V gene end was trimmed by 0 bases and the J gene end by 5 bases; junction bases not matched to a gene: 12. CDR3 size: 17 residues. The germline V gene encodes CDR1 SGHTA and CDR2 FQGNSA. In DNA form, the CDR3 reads TGTGCCAGCAGCTTAGCGGTCGGGACAGGTCGTTGGCACGAGCAGTACTTC. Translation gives CASSLAVGTGRWHEQYF.

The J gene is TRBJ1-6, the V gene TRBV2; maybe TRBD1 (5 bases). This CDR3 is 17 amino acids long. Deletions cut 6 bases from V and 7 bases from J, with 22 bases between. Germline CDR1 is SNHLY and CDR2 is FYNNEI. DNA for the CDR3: TGTGCCAGCAGGACCGACAGTTCAACCGGTTGGAATTCACCCCTCCACTTT. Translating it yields CASRTDSSTGWNSPLHF.

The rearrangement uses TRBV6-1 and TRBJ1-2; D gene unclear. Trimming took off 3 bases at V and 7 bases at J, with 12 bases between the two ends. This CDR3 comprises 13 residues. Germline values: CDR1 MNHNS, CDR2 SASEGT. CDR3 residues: CASSDNRKSGYTF. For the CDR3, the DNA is TGTGCCAGCAGTGACAATAGAAAAAGTGGCTACACCTTC.

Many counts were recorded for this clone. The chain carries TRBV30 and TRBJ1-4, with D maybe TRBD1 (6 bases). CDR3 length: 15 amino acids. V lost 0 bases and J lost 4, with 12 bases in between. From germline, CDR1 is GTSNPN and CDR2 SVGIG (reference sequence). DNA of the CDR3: TGTGCCTGGAGTGTAAATCGAGGGGGTAATGAAAAACTGTTTTTT. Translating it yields CAWSVNRGGNEKLFF.

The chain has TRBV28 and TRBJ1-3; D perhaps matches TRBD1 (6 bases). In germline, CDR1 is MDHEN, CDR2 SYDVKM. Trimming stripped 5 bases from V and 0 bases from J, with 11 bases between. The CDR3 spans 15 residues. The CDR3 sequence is CASSPTGFSGNTIYF. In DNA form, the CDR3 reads TGTGCCAGCAGTCCAACAGGGTTCTCTGGAAACACCATATATTTT.

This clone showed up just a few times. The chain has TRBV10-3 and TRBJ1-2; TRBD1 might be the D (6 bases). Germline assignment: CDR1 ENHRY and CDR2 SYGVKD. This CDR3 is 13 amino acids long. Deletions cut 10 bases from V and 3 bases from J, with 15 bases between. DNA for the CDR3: TGTGCCACCCGGGGGGGCGCGGACTATGGCTACACCTTC. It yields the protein CATRGGADYGYTF.

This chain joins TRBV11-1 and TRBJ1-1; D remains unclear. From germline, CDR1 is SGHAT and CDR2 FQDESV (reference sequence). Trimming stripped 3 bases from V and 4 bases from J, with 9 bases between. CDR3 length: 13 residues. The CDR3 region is CASSFSRGTEAFF. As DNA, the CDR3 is TGTGCCAGCAGCTTTAGCCGGGGCACTGAAGCTTTCTTT.

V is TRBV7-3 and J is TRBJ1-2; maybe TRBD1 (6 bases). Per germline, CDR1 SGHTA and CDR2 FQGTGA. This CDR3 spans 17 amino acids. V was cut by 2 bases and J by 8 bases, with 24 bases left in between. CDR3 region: CASSLGPRQAQTGGYTF. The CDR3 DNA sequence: TGTGCCAGCAGCTTAGGACCCCGACAGGCCCAAACGGGGGGCTACACCTTC. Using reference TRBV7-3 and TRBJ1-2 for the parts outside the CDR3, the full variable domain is GAGVSQTPSNKVTEKGKYVELRCDPISGHTALYWYRQSLGQGPEFLIYFQGTGAADDSGLPNDRFFAVRPEGSVSTLKIQRTERGDSAVYLCASSLGPRQAQTGGYTFGSGTRLTVV.